The following is a T cell receptor (beta chain) sequence with its context. The record originates from a study of memory CD4+ T cells and cytomegalovirus serostatus. Study context: This sample comes from healthy Belgian adults, 9 CMV seropositive, 24 seronegative.

CDR1 is LGHNA, CDR2 YSLEER, per germline. V lost 0 bases to trimming and J lost 4 bases; unmatched junction nucleotides: 9. The CDR3 has 17 amino acids. The sort gate was single viable CD3+CD4+CD8-CD45RO+ cells for memory CD4+ T cells. As originally analysed: After removing out-of-frame reads, 2 million to 2.5 million distinct TCRbeta sequences remained. TCRdb's copy holds only in-frame clones and misses some; the assay was immunoSEQ multiplex PCR. The V and J calls and clone size are taken from that table; D and trimming were inferred from the DNA. The repertoire holds tens of thousands of clones, 70% to 80% seen once, with around 4.3% in the top ten.

This sequence originates from an adult in good health and CMV-seropositive. The chain uses TRBV4-3 and TRBJ2-5, with 9 nucleotides matching TRBD2. Specimen: memory CD4+ T cells from blood. CDR3 DNA sequence: TGCGCCAGCAGCCAAGATCTGGCGGGAGGGCCCGGAGAGACCCAGTACTTC. The encoded protein is CASSQDLAGGPGETQYF.